This passage covers 21 T cell receptor beta chains from one sample sequenced in a study of response to subunit inactivated influenza vaccine. In TCRdb, the RT-PCR reads were re-called with MiXCR into one record per CDR3 protein. The sample lists more than 200,000 distinct CDR3 sequences, about 12% occurring once. Sequencing used non-naive T cells sorted from PBMCs, obtained 14 to 15 days before vaccination. These receptor sequences come from a man aged 50-59 years who received an inactivated influenza vaccine.

The J gene is TRBJ2-1, the V gene TRBV11-1; 9 nucleotides align to TRBD2. The germline V gene has CDR1 SGHAT and CDR2 FQDESV (reference sequence). The J segment lost 1 base and the V segment lost 2 bases, leaving 9 bases of the junction unmatched. CDR3 length: 18 residues. CDR3 amino acids: CASSLNFAGGISYNEQFF. The DNA for the CDR3 is TGTGCCAGCAGCTTAAACTTTGCGGGGGGGATTTCCTACAATGAGCAGTTCTTC. The whole variable domain, filled in from reference TRBV11-1 and TRBJ2-1, reads EAEVAQSPRYKITEKSQAVAFWCDPISGHATLYWYRQILGQGPELLVQFQDESVVDDSQLPKDRFSAERLKGVDSTLKIQPAELGDSAMYLCASSLNFAGGISYNEQFFGPGTRLTVL.

CDR3 protein: CAFGGLAGVEQYF. For the CDR3, the DNA is TGTGCCTTCGGAGGACTAGCGGGTGTCGAGCAGTACTTC. The chain carries TRBV30 and TRBJ2-7; 11 nucleotides agree with TRBD2. V trimming: 7 bases; J trimming: 6 bases; junction bases outside the gene matches: 8. CDR1 and CDR2 (germline): GTSNPN, SVGIG (reference sequence). The CDR3 covers 13 residues.

This sequence joins TRBV6-2 or TRBV6-3 and TRBJ2-5, with TRBD2 matching over 7 bases. CDR1 and CDR2 from the germline V gene are MNHEY and SVGEGT. The CDR3 runs to 12 residues. The ends lost 4 bases at V and 9 bases at J; junction bases unmatched: 5. CDR3 in amino acids: CASSSPAGAQYF. The CDR3, as DNA: TGTGCCAGCAGTTCCCCTGCGGGGGCCCAGTACTTC.

This clonotype was picked up a small number of times. This rearrangement joins TRBV6-2 or TRBV6-3 to TRBJ2-4, with D uncertain. CDR3 length: 12 residues. Deletions cut 6 bases from V and 5 bases from J, with 8 bases between. CDR1 MNHEY and CDR2 SVGEGT come from the germline V gene. CDR3 DNA sequence: TGTGCCAGCAGCCCCCGGGAAAACATTCAGTACTTC. This codes for CASSPRENIQYF.

This clonotype has ten or more counts. The V call is TRBV5-6, the J call TRBJ1-1; D is undetermined. The CDR3 contains 11 residues. With 0 bases removed from V and 7 bases from J, the gap between germline ends came to 4 bases. Germline assignment: CDR1 SGHDT and CDR2 YYEEEE. CDR3 protein: CASSLDFEAFF. DNA of the CDR3: TGTGCCAGCAGCTTGGACTTTGAAGCTTTCTTT.

The rearrangement uses TRBV11-3 and TRBJ2-1; 12 nucleotides align to TRBD2. The CDR3 loop spans 16 amino acids. The germline gives CDR1 SGHNT, CDR2 YENEEA. Losses at the gene ends were 4 bases for V and 6 bases for J; bases not matched to a gene: 7. Written as DNA, the CDR3 is TGTGCCAGCAGCTCAACGACTAGCGGGAGTATCAATGAGCAGTTCTTC. Protein: CASSSTTSGSINEQFF.

This chain connects TRBV5-5 to TRBJ2-2; D may be TRBD1 (5 bases). V dropped 2 bases and J dropped 0 bases, with 11 bases sitting between them. CDR3 length: 16 residues. Germline-derived CDR1 and CDR2 are SGHKS and YYEKEE (reference sequence). The CDR3 nucleotides are TGTGCCAGCAGCTTCCGACAGCGCCCGAACACCGGGGAGCTGTTTTTT. Protein: CASSFRQRPNTGELFF. The variable domain in full, with the rest retrieved from reference TRBV5-5 and TRBJ2-2, is DAGVTQSPTHLIKTRGQQVTLRCSPISGHKSVSWYQQVLGQGPQFIFQYYEKEERGRGNFPDRFSARQFPNYSSELNVNALLLGDSALYLCASSFRQRPNTGELFFGEGSRLTVL.

This clonotype was detected once. A much more abundant neighbour one base away suggests this may be a read error. The chain links TRBV7-9 to TRBJ2-2, with D perhaps given as TRBD1 or TRBD2 (6 bases each). The CDR3 covers 14 residues. Per germline, CDR1 SEHNR and CDR2 FQNEAQ (reference sequence). CDR3 loop: CASRPRGLSGDLFF. CDR3 coding DNA: TGTGCCAGCAGGCCCCGGGGGCTATCCGGGGATCTGTTTTTT.

This clonotype appeared a few times. This chain joins TRBV7-9 and TRBJ2-7; 9 positions match TRBD1. V was pared by 4 bases and J by 3 bases, with 7 bases of the junction left unmatched. CDR1 SEHNR and CDR2 FQNEAQ come from the germline V gene (reference sequence). The CDR3 runs to 15 residues. CDR3 sequence reads: CASSYPPGQGYEQYF. The CDR3 nucleotides read TGTGCCAGCAGCTATCCCCCGGGACAGGGCTACGAGCAGTACTTC.

There are many counts of this clonotype. V is TRBV30 and J is TRBJ2-6; no firm D call. Germline assignment: CDR1 GTSNPN and CDR2 SVGIG (reference sequence). The length of the CDR3 is 12 residues. V was cut by 5 bases and J by 6 bases, with 8 bases left in between. This CDR3 is CAWSIKANVLTF. CDR3 sequence (DNA): TGTGCCTGGTCCATTAAGGCCAACGTCCTGACTTTC.

A few counts support this clonotype. V is TRBV28 and J is TRBJ1-5, with 7 bases aligning to TRBD1. Germline V CDR1 and CDR2: MDHEN, SYDVKM. The CDR3 is made up of 13 amino acids. Unmatched junction bases numbered 8, after V lost 6 bases and J lost 9 bases. CDR3 coding DNA: TGTGCCAGCAGCCAAGCAGGGGGGTCGCCCCAGCATTTT. It translates to CASSQAGGSPQHF.

The chain has TRBV7-9 and TRBJ2-5; TRBD2 matches at 13 bases. The CDR3 contains 16 residues. Looked up from germline, CDR1 is SEHNR and CDR2 is FQNEAQ (reference sequence). V was clipped by 1 base and J by 5 bases; unmatched bases: 4. Written as DNA, the CDR3 is TGTGCCAGCAGCTTAGGGCAACTAGCGGGGGGGGAGACCCAGTACTTC. Protein sequence: CASSLGQLAGGETQYF.

This clonotype was counted a few times. V gene TRBV24-1 combines with J gene TRBJ2-5; 9 positions match TRBD1. The CDR3 runs to 15 residues. The junction had 1 base not matched to a gene; V was cut back by 0 bases and J by 3 bases. Germline CDR1 and CDR2: KGHDR and SFDVKD. The CDR3 DNA reads as TGTGCCACCAGTGATTTGGGGACAGGGAAAGAGACCCAGTACTTC. Protein product: CATSDLGTGKETQYF.

Only a few counts were recorded for this clonotype. The chain employs TRBV5-5 and TRBJ2-5; 8 positions match TRBD1. Germline CDR1 reads SGHKS; CDR2 reads YYEKEE (reference sequence). After removal of 1 base from V and 4 bases from J, the junction contained 3 bases not matched to a gene. The CDR3 is 14 amino acids. CDR3 nucleotide sequence: TGTGCCAGCAGCTTGACAGGACAGGGAGAGACCCAGTACTTC. Translation gives CASSLTGQGETQYF.

Notes on this clonotype: A read error may account for a junction end that differs from germline. The chain uses TRBV7-7 and TRBJ2-5, with 9 nucleotides matching TRBD2. Germline lookup yields CDR1 SSHAT and CDR2 FNYEAQ (reference sequence). The CDR3 totals 15 residues. The CDR3 here is CASSLLRGGGETQYF. The CDR3 DNA is TGTGCTAGCAGCTTATTGCGGGGGGGAGGAGAGACCCAGTACTTC.

This sequence joins TRBV6-1 and TRBJ2-3; perhaps D is TRBD1 or TRBD2 (5 bases each). CDR1 is MNHNS and CDR2 is SASEGT in the germline V gene. The CDR3 totals 14 residues. V lost 9 bases and J lost 4, with 17 bases in between. CDR3 loop: CASAGTQGADTQYF. The CDR3 DNA follows: TGTGCCAGTGCCGGGACCCAAGGCGCAGATACGCAGTATTTT.

This clonotype has a handful of counts. J is TRBJ2-7 and V is TRBV20-1, with 13 bases identical to TRBD2. This CDR3 spans 17 amino acids. V lost 5 bases to trimming and J lost 2 bases; unmatched junction nucleotides: 12. The germline CDR1 and CDR2 sequences are DFQATT and SNEGSKA (reference sequence). The CDR3 reads CSALPSLLAGGTYEQYF. The CDR3 DNA reads TGCAGTGCTTTGCCCTCATTACTAGCGGGGGGGACCTACGAGCAGTACTTC.

Ten or more counts support this clonotype. The chain employs TRBV7-9 and TRBJ1-1; D is unresolved. The CDR3 runs 14 residues. Trimming cost V 3 bases and J 4 bases, with 12 bases left between them. Germline V gene sequence: CDR1 SEHNR, CDR2 FQNEAQ (reference sequence). The CDR3 spells CASSFLPSGTEAFF. The CDR3 coding sequence is TGTGCCAGCAGCTTCTTACCTTCAGGCACTGAAGCTTTCTTT.

This clonotype was counted ten times or more. The chain combines TRBV7-9 with TRBJ2-7; the D gene could be TRBD1 or TRBD2 (5 bases each). The CDR3 loop spans 13 amino acids. Germline CDR1 is SEHNR and CDR2 is FQNEAQ (reference sequence). Deletions cut 4 bases from V and 4 bases from J, with 11 bases between. CDR3 sequence reads: CASSSLGGYEQYF. CDR3 coding DNA: TGTGCCAGCAGCTCTCTTGGGGGTTACGAGCAGTACTTC.

This clonotype was counted many times. This sequence joins TRBV24-1 and TRBJ2-1; D ambiguous. The CDR3 contains 13 residues. Germline V lookup: CDR1 KGHDR, CDR2 SFDVKD. Trimming took 6 bases from V and 11 from J, leaving 16 bases between them. The CDR3: CATSRALDGQQFF. The CDR3 nucleotides read TGTGCCACCAGTCGCGCTCTAGACGGACAGCAGTTCTTC.

The V and J genes are TRBV7-6 and TRBJ2-7; 9 nucleotides align to TRBD1. Per germline, CDR1 SGHVS and CDR2 FNYEAQ. V lost 5 bases, J lost 4 bases, and 6 bases stayed unmatched. This CDR3 spans 14 amino acids. The CDR3 reads CASSQTGGGYEQYF. The CDR3 region has the DNA TGTGCCAGCAGCCAAACAGGGGGCGGGTACGAGCAGTACTTC.